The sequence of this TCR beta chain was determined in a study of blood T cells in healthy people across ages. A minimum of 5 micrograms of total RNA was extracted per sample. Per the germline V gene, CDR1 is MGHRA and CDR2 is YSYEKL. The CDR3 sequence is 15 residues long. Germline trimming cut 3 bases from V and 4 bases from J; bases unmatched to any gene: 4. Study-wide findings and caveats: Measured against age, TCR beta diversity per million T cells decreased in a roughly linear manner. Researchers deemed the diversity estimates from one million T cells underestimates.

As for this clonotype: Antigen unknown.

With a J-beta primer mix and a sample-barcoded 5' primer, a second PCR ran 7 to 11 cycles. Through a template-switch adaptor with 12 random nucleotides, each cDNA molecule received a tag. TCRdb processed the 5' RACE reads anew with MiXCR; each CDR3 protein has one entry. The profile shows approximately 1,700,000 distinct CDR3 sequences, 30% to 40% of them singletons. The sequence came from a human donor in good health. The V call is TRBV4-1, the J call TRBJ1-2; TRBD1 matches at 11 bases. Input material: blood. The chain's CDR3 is CASSHRTGGSYGYTF. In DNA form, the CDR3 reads TGCGCCAGCAGCCACAGGACAGGGGGCAGCTATGGCTACACCTTC.